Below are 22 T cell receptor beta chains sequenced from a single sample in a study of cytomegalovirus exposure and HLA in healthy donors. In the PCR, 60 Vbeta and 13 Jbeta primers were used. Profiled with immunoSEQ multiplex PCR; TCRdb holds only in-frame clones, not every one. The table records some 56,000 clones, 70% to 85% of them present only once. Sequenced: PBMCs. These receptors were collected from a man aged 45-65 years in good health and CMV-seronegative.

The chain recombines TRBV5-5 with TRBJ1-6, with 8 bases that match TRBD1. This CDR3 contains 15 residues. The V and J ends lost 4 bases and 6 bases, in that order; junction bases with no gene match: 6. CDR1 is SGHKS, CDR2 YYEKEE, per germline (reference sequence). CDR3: CASSTTGVSNSPLHF. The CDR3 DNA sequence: TGTGCCAGCAGCACGACAGGGGTCTCTAATTCACCCCTCCACTTT. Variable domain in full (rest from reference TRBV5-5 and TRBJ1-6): DAGVTQSPTHLIKTRGQQVTLRCSPISGHKSVSWYQQVLGQGPQFIFQYYEKEERGRGNFPDRFSARQFPNYSSELNVNALLLGDSALYLCASSTTGVSNSPLHFGNGTRLTVT.

The CDR3 reads CASRPGFNYGYTF. The CDR3 region has the DNA TGTGCCAGCAGGCCAGGGTTTAACTATGGCTACACCTTC. The chain uses TRBV6-5 and TRBJ1-2; D might be TRBD1 (5 bases). The V and J ends lost 6 bases and 1 base respectively, with 9 bases between them. The CDR3 length is 13 residues. The germline V gene has CDR1 MNHEY and CDR2 SVGAGI.

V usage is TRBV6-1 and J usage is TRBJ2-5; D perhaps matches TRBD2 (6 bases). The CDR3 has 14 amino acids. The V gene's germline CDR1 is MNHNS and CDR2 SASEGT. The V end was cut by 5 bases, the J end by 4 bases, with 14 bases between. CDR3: CASSLGLSSETQYF. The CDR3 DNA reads TGTGCCAGCAGTCTCGGACTATCGTCAGAGACCCAGTACTTC.

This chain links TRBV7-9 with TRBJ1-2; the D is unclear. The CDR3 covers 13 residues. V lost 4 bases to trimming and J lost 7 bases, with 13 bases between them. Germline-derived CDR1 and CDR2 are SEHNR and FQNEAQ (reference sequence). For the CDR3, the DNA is TGTGCCAGCAGCTCAGACATTGGTACTGGCTACACCTTC. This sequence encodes CASSSDIGTGYTF.

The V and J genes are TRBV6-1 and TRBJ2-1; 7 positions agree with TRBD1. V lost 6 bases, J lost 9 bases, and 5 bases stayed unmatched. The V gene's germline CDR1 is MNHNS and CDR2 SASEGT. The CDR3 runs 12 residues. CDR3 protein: CASSPAGGEQFF. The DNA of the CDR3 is TGTGCCAGCAGCCCAGCAGGGGGTGAGCAGTTCTTC.

The DNA for the CDR3 is TGTGCCAGCAGTGAACTAGCGGGGGGCCTACAAGAGACCCAGTACTTC. Translated, it gives CASSELAGGLQETQYF. The chain employs TRBV2 and TRBJ2-5; 11 bases line up with TRBD2. V gave up 2 bases and J gave up 2 bases; unmatched junction bases: 4. The CDR3 runs to 16 residues. In germline, CDR1 is SNHLY, CDR2 FYNNEI.

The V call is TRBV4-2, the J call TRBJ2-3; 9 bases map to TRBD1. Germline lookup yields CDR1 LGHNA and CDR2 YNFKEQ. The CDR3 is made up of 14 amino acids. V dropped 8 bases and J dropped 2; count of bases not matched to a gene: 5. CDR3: CASGGQGYTDTQYF. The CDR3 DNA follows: TGTGCCAGCGGGGGACAGGGCTACACAGATACGCAGTATTTT.

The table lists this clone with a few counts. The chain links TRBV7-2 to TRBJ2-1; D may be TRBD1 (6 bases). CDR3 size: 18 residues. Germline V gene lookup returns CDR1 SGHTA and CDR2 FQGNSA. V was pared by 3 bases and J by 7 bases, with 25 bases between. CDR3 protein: CASSFLAIRGGWSNEQFF. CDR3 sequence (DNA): TGTGCCAGCAGCTTCCTTGCAATACGTGGGGGCTGGAGTAATGAGCAGTTCTTC.

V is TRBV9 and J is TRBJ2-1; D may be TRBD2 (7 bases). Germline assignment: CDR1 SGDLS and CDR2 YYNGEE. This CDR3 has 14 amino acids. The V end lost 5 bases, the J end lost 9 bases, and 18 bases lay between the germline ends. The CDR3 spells CASRGGLAIGEQFF. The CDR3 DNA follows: TGTGCCAGCAGGGGGGGGCTAGCTATCGGTGAGCAGTTCTTC.

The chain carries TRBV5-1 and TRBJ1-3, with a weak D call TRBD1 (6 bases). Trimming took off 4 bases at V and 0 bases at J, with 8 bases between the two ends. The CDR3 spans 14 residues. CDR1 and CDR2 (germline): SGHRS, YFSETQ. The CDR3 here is CASSTGTSGNTIYF. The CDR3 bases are TGCGCCAGCAGCACAGGGACCTCTGGAAACACCATATATTTT.

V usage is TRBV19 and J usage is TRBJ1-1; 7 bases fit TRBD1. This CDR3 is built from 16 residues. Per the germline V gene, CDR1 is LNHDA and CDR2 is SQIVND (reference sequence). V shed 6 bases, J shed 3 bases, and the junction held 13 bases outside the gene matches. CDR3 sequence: CASSMRQGGGDTEAFF. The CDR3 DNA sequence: TGTGCCAGTAGCATGAGACAGGGAGGAGGGGACACTGAAGCTTTCTTT.

The CDR3 coding sequence is TGTGCCAGCAGCTCAGACGGGGGCAATGAGCAGTTCTTC. Its protein is CASSSDGGNEQFF. This chain connects TRBV11-2 to TRBJ2-1; perhaps TRBD2 as D (6 bases). The CDR3 spans 13 residues. V was cut by 4 bases and J by 6 bases, with 10 bases left in between. CDR1 and CDR2 (germline): SGHAT, FQNNGV.

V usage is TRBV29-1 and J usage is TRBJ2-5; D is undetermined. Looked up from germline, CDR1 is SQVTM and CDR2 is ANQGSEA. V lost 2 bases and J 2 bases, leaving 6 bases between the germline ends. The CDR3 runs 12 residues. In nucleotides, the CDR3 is TGCAGCGTTGAAAGAGGTCAAGAGACCCAGTACTTC. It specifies CSVERGQETQYF.

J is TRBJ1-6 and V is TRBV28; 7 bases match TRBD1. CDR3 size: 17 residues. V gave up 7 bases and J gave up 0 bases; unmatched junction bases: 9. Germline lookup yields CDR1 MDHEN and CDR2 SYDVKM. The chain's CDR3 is CASNRGGKSSYNSPLHF. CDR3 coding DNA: TGTGCCAGCAACAGGGGAGGAAAAAGCTCCTATAATTCACCCCTCCACTTT.

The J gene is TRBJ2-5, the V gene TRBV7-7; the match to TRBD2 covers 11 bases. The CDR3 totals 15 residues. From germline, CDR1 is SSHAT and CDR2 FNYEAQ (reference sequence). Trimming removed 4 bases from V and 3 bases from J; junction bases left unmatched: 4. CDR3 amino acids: CASSSTGLAEETQYF. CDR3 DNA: TGTGCCAGCAGCTCAACGGGACTAGCGGAAGAGACCCAGTACTTC.

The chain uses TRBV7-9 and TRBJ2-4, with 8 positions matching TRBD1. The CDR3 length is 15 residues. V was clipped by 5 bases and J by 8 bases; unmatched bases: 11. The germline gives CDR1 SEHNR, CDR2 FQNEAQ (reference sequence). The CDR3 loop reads CASSPRISDRDIQYF. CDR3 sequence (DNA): TGTGCCAGCAGCCCGCGAATATCGGACAGGGACATTCAGTACTTC.

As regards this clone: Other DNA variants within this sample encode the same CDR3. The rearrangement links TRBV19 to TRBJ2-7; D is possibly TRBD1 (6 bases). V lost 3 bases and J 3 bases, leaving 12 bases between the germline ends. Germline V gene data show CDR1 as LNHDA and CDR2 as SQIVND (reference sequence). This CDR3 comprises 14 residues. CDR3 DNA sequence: TGTGCCAGTAGTATTCCGGGACAAAGCTACGAGCAGTACTTC. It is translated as CASSIPGQSYEQYF.

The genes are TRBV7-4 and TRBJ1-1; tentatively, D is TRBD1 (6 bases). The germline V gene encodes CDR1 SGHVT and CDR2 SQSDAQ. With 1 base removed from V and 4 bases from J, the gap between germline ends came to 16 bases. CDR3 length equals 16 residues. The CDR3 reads CASSLVFGGGRTEAFF. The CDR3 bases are TGTGCCAGCAGCTTAGTTTTCGGGGGGGGCCGCACTGAAGCTTTCTTT. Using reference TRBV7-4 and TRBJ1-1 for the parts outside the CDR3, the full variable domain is GAGVSQSPRYKVAKRGRDVALRCDSISGHVTLYWYRQTLGQGSEVLTYSQSDAQRDKSGRPSGRFSAERPERSVSTLKIQRTEQGDSAVYLCASSLVFGGGRTEAFFGQGTRLTVV.

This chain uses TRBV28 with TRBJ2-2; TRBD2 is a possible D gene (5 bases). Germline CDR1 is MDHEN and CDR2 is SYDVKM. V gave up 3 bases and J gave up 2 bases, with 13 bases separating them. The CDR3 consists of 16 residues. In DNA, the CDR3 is TGTGCCAGCAGTTTTGGAGTAGGACTCAACACCGGGGAGCTGTTTTTT. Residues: CASSFGVGLNTGELFF.

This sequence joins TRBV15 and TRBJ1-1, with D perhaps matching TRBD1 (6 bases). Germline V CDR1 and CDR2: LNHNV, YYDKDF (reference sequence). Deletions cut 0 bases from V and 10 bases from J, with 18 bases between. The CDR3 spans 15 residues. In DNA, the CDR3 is TGTGCCACCAGCAGAGATCAGAGACAGGTTCCACTAGCTTTCTTT. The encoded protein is CATSRDQRQVPLAFF.

This CDR3 reads CASSRMRGAQETQYF. In DNA, the CDR3 is TGTGCCAGCTCTCGAATGCGGGGGGCTCAAGAGACCCAGTACTTC. The chain has TRBV6-1 and TRBJ2-5; 8 nucleotides agree with TRBD2. The germline gives CDR1 MNHNS, CDR2 SASEGT. The CDR3 has 15 amino acids. The ends lost 8 bases at V and 2 bases at J; junction bases unmatched: 10.

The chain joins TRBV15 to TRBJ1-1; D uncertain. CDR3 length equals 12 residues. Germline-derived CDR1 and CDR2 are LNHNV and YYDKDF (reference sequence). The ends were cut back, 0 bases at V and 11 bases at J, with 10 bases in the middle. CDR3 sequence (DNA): TGTGCCACCAGCAGAGAGGCGGGGTTGGCTTTCTTT. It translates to CATSREAGLAFF.